These 5 T cell receptor beta chains share one sample of origin, sequenced in a study of immune cell composition in non-small cell lung cancer. The method was immunoSEQ multiplex PCR; TCRdb's version includes in-frame clones alone and lacks a portion of them. Among several thousand clones listed, approximately 64% were seen once. Specimen: lung tumor tissue. These receptor sequences come from a human donor with non-small cell lung cancer.

The chain links TRBV6-1 to TRBJ2-5, with TRBD2 matching over 11 bases. CDR1 and CDR2 from the germline V gene are MNHNS and SASEGT. Unmatched junction bases numbered 9, after V lost 5 bases and J lost 4 bases. The CDR3 totals 16 residues. The CDR3 spells CASSKGTSGLPETQYF. CDR3 sequence (DNA): TGTGCCAGCAGTAAAGGGACTAGCGGCCTCCCAGAGACCCAGTACTTC.

This chain links TRBV5-1 with TRBJ1-2; D not resolved. CDR1 and CDR2 from the germline V gene are SGHRS and YFSETQ. V was clipped by 4 bases and J by 3 bases, with 13 bases between them. This CDR3 is built from 14 residues. The CDR3 protein is CASSPSREDYGYTF. The CDR3 DNA follows: TGCGCCAGCAGCCCTTCGAGGGAGGACTATGGCTACACCTTC. Together with reference TRBV5-1 and TRBJ1-2, the CDR3 gives the full variable domain: KAGVTQTPRYLIKTRGQQVTLSCSPISGHRSVSWYQQTPGQGLQFLFEYFSETQRNKGNFPGRFSGRQFSNSRSEMNVSTLELGDSALYLCASSPSREDYGYTFGSGTRLTVV.

The chain combines TRBV5-4 with TRBJ2-7, with 10 bases fitting TRBD2. This CDR3 is 14 amino acids long. V was clipped by 9 bases and J by 4 bases; unmatched bases: 10. Germline V gene lookup returns CDR1 SGHNT and CDR2 YYREEE (reference sequence). CDR3 protein: CATSPSGSSYEQYF. CDR3 nucleotide sequence: TGTGCCACCTCACCTAGCGGGAGTTCTTACGAGCAGTACTTC.

The chain has TRBV19 and TRBJ1-1; TRBD1 matches at 9 bases. The CDR3 has 15 residues. The V gene's germline CDR1 is LNHDA and CDR2 SQIVND (reference sequence). With 7 bases clipped from V and 4 bases from J, the junction kept 10 bases outside the gene matches. The CDR3 DNA reads as TGTGCCAGTACGTTGACAGGGGGATCTGTCACTGAAGCTTTCTTT. This gives the protein CASTLTGGSVTEAFF.

This rearrangement joins TRBV11-2 to TRBJ1-2, with 9 bases aligning to TRBD1. Germline V gene data show CDR1 as SGHAT and CDR2 as FQNNGV. The CDR3 loop spans 15 amino acids. J was trimmed by 3 bases and V by 1 base; bases with no gene match: 3. CDR3 protein: CASSLGQGEYYGYTF. As DNA, the CDR3 is TGTGCCAGCAGCTTAGGACAGGGGGAATACTATGGCTACACCTTC.